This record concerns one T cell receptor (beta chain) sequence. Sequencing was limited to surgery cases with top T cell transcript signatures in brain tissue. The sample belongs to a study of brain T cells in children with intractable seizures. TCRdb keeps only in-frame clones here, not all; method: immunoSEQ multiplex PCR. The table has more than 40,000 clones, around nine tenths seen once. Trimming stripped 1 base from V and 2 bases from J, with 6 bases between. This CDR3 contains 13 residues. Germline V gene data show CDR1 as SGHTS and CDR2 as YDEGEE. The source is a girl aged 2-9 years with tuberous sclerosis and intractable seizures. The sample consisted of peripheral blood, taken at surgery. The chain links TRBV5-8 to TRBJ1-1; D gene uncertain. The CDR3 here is CASSLRANTEAFF. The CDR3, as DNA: TGTGCCAGCAGCTTGCGGGCAAACACTGAAGCTTTCTTT.